These 28 T cell receptor beta chains share one sample of origin, sequenced in a study of metastatic and nonmetastatic thyroid tumors. All patients reached thyroid surgery having received no treatment beforehand. From the PCR reads, TCRdb re-called clones with MiXCR. The data hold around 27,000 clones, with about 22% observed a single time. The specimen was blood. These receptors all come from a female donor with papillary thyroid cancer or a benign thyroid nodule (not recorded which). Some clones in this sample may be carry-over from other donors' samples.

About this clone: The junction differs from germline at one of its ends, possibly a read error. The chain uses TRBV4-2 and TRBJ2-7, with 11 bases fitting TRBD2. CDR1 is LGHNA, CDR2 YNFKEQ, per germline. The CDR3 is 15 residues long. The CDR3 loop reads CATSQSGTSGYEQYF. In nucleotides, the CDR3 is TGTGCCACCAGCCAATCCGGGACTAGCGGTTACGAGCAGTACTTC.

This clone was picked up many times. The rearrangement joins TRBV3-1 to TRBJ2-1; D is uncertain. The CDR3 is 12 residues long. V lost 4 bases and J lost 4, with 5 bases in between. Germline CDR1 and CDR2: LGHDT and YNNKEL (reference sequence). The CDR3 DNA is TGTGCCAGCAGCCGAAGTTACAATGAGCAGTTCTTC. Protein: CASSRSYNEQFF.

The chain links TRBV28 to TRBJ1-5; no firm D call. Trimming left V 6 bases short and J 9 bases short, with 9 bases between. The germline V gene encodes CDR1 MDHEN and CDR2 SYDVKM. The CDR3 consists of 11 residues. The CDR3 region has the DNA TGTGCCAGCAGCCAAGGATTGCCCCAGCATTTT. Translating it yields CASSQGLPQHF.

This clone is labeled medium-sized. The rearrangement uses TRBV6-2 or TRBV6-3 and TRBJ1-3; D gene unclear. V lost 2 bases and J lost 7, with 6 bases in between. The CDR3 is made up of 12 amino acids. The germline CDR1 and CDR2 sequences are MNHEY and SVGEGT. This CDR3 is CASSYQGNTIYF. CDR3 bases: TGTGCCAGCAGTTACCAAGGGAACACCATATATTTT.

This clone was observed many times. The rearrangement links TRBV7-9 to TRBJ1-6; 8 nucleotides align to TRBD1. The J segment lost 9 bases and the V segment lost 7 bases, leaving 11 bases of the junction unmatched. Germline CDR1 SEHNR, CDR2 FQNEAQ (reference sequence). This CDR3 comprises 15 residues. The CDR3 loop is CASKGEGRGRSPLHF. The CDR3 region has the DNA TGTGCCAGCAAAGGGGAAGGCAGGGGGCGTTCACCCCTCCACTTT.

Details on this clone: This may arise from a read error, as a much more abundant clone is one base away. The conserved phenylalanine or tryptophan normally closing the CDR3 is absent here, so this likely arose from a read error. The chain employs TRBV3-1 and TRBJ2-3; D is possibly TRBD2 (5 bases). The V gene lost 1 base and the J gene lost 3 bases, with 5 bases spanning the gap. CDR1 is LGHDT and CDR2 is YNNKEL in the germline V gene (reference sequence). This CDR3 comprises 13 residues. The CDR3 spells CASSQGGTDTQYS. In DNA, the CDR3 is TGTGCCAGCAGCCAAGGAGGGACAGATACGCAGTATTCT.

This clone appeared a few times. The CDR3 bases are TGTGCCAGCAGTTTGCGGACCGGGACGCATCAAGAGACCCAGTACTTC. It yields the protein CASSLRTGTHQETQYF. The chain employs TRBV6-2 or TRBV6-3 and TRBJ2-5; the D gene could be TRBD1 or TRBD2 (5 bases each). Germline lookup yields CDR1 MNHEY and CDR2 SVGEGT. The length of the CDR3 is 16 residues. V was cut by 4 bases and J by 2 bases, with 17 bases left in between.

Concerning this clone itself: Likely a read error: the CDR3 ends without its conserved phenylalanine or tryptophan. No DNA is shown, since the ends of the CDR3 on it are uncertain; the CDR3 is the one TCRdb lists. CDR3 region: CASSRSSYNEQVC. J is TRBJ2-1 and V is TRBV7-9. Germline V gene lookup returns CDR1 SEHNR and CDR2 FQNEAQ (reference sequence). The CDR3 spans 13 amino acids, including both terminal residues.

This clone came up many times. The CDR3 sequence is CASSSSSGNTIYF. In nucleotides, the CDR3 is TGTGCCAGCAGTTCGAGCTCTGGAAACACCATATATTTT. This chain links TRBV12-3 or TRBV12-4 with TRBJ1-3; no definite D call. The CDR3 is 13 residues long. V was trimmed by 4 bases and J by 0 bases, leaving 4 bases between them.

This clone was detected a few times. The chain links TRBV28 to TRBJ2-3; D ambiguous. The V gene lost 6 bases and the J gene lost 15 bases, with 25 bases spanning the gap. The CDR3 consists of 14 residues. The V gene's germline CDR1 is MDHEN and CDR2 SYDVKM. CDR3 sequence: CASSLPETADEQYF. As DNA, the CDR3 is TGTGCCAGCAGCCTTCCGGAGACCGCCGATGAGCAATATTTT.

In this sample, this clone turned up a few times. V is TRBV4-2 and J is TRBJ2-3; D is perhaps TRBD2 (5 bases). The CDR3 totals 17 residues. Germline values: CDR1 LGHNA, CDR2 YNFKEQ. The V gene lost 4 bases and the J gene lost 0 bases, with 17 bases spanning the gap. DNA for the CDR3: TGTGCCAGCAGCCGTAGGAGTTCCGGGGTTAGCACAGATACGCAGTATTTT. It specifies CASSRRSSGVSTDTQYF.

This clone is medium-sized. Other DNA sequences in this sample translate to the same CDR3. V and J are TRBV20-1 and TRBJ1-2; D remains unclear. Germline V gives CDR1 DFQATT, CDR2 SNEGSKA (reference sequence). The CDR3 loop spans 18 amino acids. The V and J ends lost 0 bases and 4 bases respectively, with 24 bases between them. The CDR3 nucleotides are TGCAGTGCTAGAGATAACCCCTCGCCCCTCCTCCGGGGCTATGGCTACACCTTC. It specifies CSARDNPSPLLRGYGYTF.

This clone was observed at least ten times. The J gene is TRBJ2-7, the V gene TRBV3-1, with TRBD2 matching 8 bases. CDR1 LGHDT and CDR2 YNNKEL come from the germline V gene (reference sequence). The ends lost 2 bases at V and 3 bases at J; junction bases unmatched: 9. The CDR3 runs to 16 residues. The CDR3 loop reads CASSQIVSGGHYEQYF. As DNA, the CDR3 is TGTGCCAGCAGCCAAATAGTGTCGGGAGGGCACTACGAGCAGTACTTC.

This clone has at least ten counts. This chain links TRBV4-3 with TRBJ1-1, with D tentatively TRBD1 (5 bases). CDR1 is LGHNA, CDR2 YSLEER, per germline. The CDR3 spans 15 residues. V shed 4 bases and J shed 1 base, with 13 bases lying between them. DNA for the CDR3: TGCGCCAGCAGCCCGAGTGCAGGGACGAACACTGAAGCTTTCTTT. As protein: CASSPSAGTNTEAFF.

The rearrangement links TRBV5-4 to TRBJ2-6; TRBD1 matches at 7 bases. Germline CDR1 reads SGHNT; CDR2 reads YYREEE (reference sequence). The CDR3 is 18 amino acids. V was pared by 3 bases and J by 7 bases, with 16 bases of the junction left unmatched. The CDR3 protein is CASSWVTGYVSGANVLTF. In nucleotides, the CDR3 is TGTGCCAGCAGCTGGGTGACAGGGTATGTGTCCGGTGCCAACGTCCTGACTTTC.

This clone was counted ten times or more. The chain carries TRBV7-9 and TRBJ2-1, with unresolved D. The CDR3 spans 12 residues. CDR1 is SEHNR and CDR2 is FQNEAQ in the germline V gene (reference sequence). The V and J ends lost 8 bases and 0 bases respectively, with 5 bases between them. The CDR3 here is CASESSYNEQFF. CDR3 DNA sequence: TGTGCCAGCGAGAGCTCCTACAATGAGCAGTTCTTC.

As regards this clone: The junction differs from germline at one of its ends, possibly a read error. The chain employs TRBV7-6 and TRBJ2-3; TRBD2 aligns across 7 bases. Per germline, CDR1 SGHVS and CDR2 FNYEAQ. The CDR3 consists of 18 residues. CDR3 bases: TGTGCCAGCAGCTTAGAATCCCTAGCGGAAGAGGTCACAGATACTCAGTATTTT. It codes for CASSLESLAEEVTDTQYF. The entire variable domain, with the rest obtained from reference TRBV7-6 and TRBJ2-3, is as follows: GAGVSQSPRYKVTKRGQDVALRCDPISGHVSLYWYRQALGQGPEFLTYFNYEAQQDKSGLPNDRFSAERPEGSISTLTIQRTEQRDSAMYRCASSLESLAEEVTDTQYFGPGTRLTVL.

Regarding this clone: A junction boundary mismatches the germline segment, possibly from a read error. The sample carries other DNA sequences with the same CDR3. The chain recombines TRBV6-1 with TRBJ2-6; 8 nucleotides agree with TRBD1. The CDR3 length is 12 residues. The germline V gene has CDR1 MNHNS and CDR2 SASEGT. The CDR3 DNA follows: TGTGCCAGCAAGACAGGGGCCAACGTCCTCACTTTC. Its protein product is CASKTGANVLTF.

The table lists this clone with many counts. The chain carries TRBV7-9 and TRBJ2-2, with 9 bases lining up with TRBD1. The CDR3 runs 16 residues. The V segment lost 1 base and the J segment 4 bases; nucleotides outside the gene matches: 4. Germline assignment: CDR1 SEHNR and CDR2 FQNEAQ (reference sequence). CDR3 DNA: TGTGCCAGCAGCTTAGGGGGACAGGGTGCCACCGGGGAGCTGTTTTTT. This codes for CASSLGGQGATGELFF.

This clone was counted ten times or more. The chain couples TRBV6-1 to TRBJ2-7; TRBD1 matches 7 bases. The V gene's germline CDR1 is MNHNS and CDR2 SASEGT. V shed 5 bases, J shed 1 base, and the junction held 5 bases outside the gene matches. The CDR3 totals 14 residues. CDR3 sequence: CASSLGTDSYEQYF. CDR3 DNA sequence: TGTGCCAGCAGTCTCGGGACAGATTCCTACGAGCAGTACTTC.

This clone was seen many times. The chain carries TRBV6-1 and TRBJ2-5; weak D call: TRBD2 (6 bases). CDR3 length: 13 residues. Between the trimmed V and J ends, which lost 6 bases and 4 bases, there was a span of 12 bases. Per germline, CDR1 MNHNS and CDR2 SASEGT. The CDR3: CASSAPGGETQYF. The DNA for the CDR3 is TGTGCCAGCAGCGCCCCCGGGGGAGAGACCCAGTACTTC.

The rearrangement joins TRBV29-1 to TRBJ2-7, with a possible D match to TRBD2 (6 bases). Germline CDR1 reads SQVTM; CDR2 reads ANQGSEA. Trimming took 1 base from V and 5 from J, leaving 12 bases between them. The CDR3 consists of 13 residues. DNA of the CDR3: TGCAGCGTTGAAGTCCGGGGCGGGAACGAGCAGTACTTC. This gives the protein CSVEVRGGNEQYF.

This clone occurred many times. The chain couples TRBV18 to TRBJ2-7; 11 bases are shared with TRBD1. The ends lost 2 bases at V and 6 bases at J; junction bases unmatched: 3. The CDR3 has 14 residues. Germline CDR1 reads KGHSH; CDR2 reads LQKENI. The CDR3 reads CASSPWGQGGEQYF. DNA of the CDR3: TGTGCCAGCTCACCATGGGGACAGGGGGGCGAGCAGTACTTC. The full variable domain, with the rest looked up from reference TRBV18 and TRBJ2-7, is NAGVMQNPRHLVRRRGQEARLRCSPMKGHSHVYWYRQLPEEGLKFMVYLQKENIIDESGMPKERFSAEFPKEGPSILRIQQVVRGDSAAYFCASSPWGQGGEQYFGPGTRLTVT.

In this sample, this clone turned up many times. It is likely a read error, because the conserved phenylalanine at the end of the CDR3 is missing. The chain carries TRBV12-3 or TRBV12-4 and TRBJ2-1; 9 bases map to TRBD2. The CDR3 runs 16 residues. DNA for the CDR3: TGCGCCAGCAGTTTAGCGGGAGCGGGAGCAAGAAATGAGCAGTTCTCC. Protein sequence: CASSLAGAGARNEQFS.

In its sample, this clone was seen many times. The V and J genes are TRBV10-3 and TRBJ2-7, with 10 bases matching TRBD2. With V trimmed by 2 bases and J by 0 bases, 19 bases remained unmatched. The CDR3 covers 21 residues. CDR1 is ENHRY and CDR2 is SYGVKD in the germline V gene. Written as DNA, the CDR3 is TGTGCCATCAGTGAGCCCTCCTACAGGACTAGCGGTCCCTGGAGCTCCTACGAGCAGTACTTC. It codes for CAISEPSYRTSGPWSSYEQYF.

Ten or more counts support this clone. The chain recombines TRBV10-3 with TRBJ1-5; no clear D. V lost 3 bases, J lost 7 bases, and 16 bases lay in between. This CDR3 spans 15 amino acids. Germline V gives CDR1 ENHRY, CDR2 SYGVKD. This CDR3 is CAISDHVQMGQPQHF. The CDR3 DNA is TGTGCCATCAGTGACCACGTACAGATGGGACAGCCCCAGCATTTT.

This clone was seen ten or more times. This sequence joins TRBV18 and TRBJ1-1; possible D gene TRBD1, 5 bases. V was cut by 2 bases and J by 1 base, with 11 bases left in between. CDR1 and CDR2 (germline): KGHSH, LQKENI. The CDR3 spans 15 residues. The CDR3 sequence is CASSPEGRPNTEAFF. CDR3 DNA sequence: TGTGCCAGCTCACCAGAGGGACGGCCGAACACTGAAGCTTTCTTT. Looking up the rest from reference TRBV18 and TRBJ1-1 gives the full variable domain: NAGVMQNPRHLVRRRGQEARLRCSPMKGHSHVYWYRQLPEEGLKFMVYLQKENIIDESGMPKERFSAEFPKEGPSILRIQQVVRGDSAAYFCASSPEGRPNTEAFFGQGTRLTVV.

On this clone: One junction end disagrees with the germline gene, perhaps due to a read error. This rearrangement joins TRBV2 to TRBJ2-7; TRBD1 is a possible D gene (5 bases). In germline, CDR1 is SNHLY, CDR2 FYNNEI. This CDR3 has 13 residues. CDR3 residues: CSSSETVGHEQEF. The CDR3 bases are TGTTCCAGCAGTGAGACAGTGGGGCACGAGCAGGAATTC.